The 20 T cell receptor beta chains below all came from one sample that was sequenced in a study of shared clonotypes between healthy human individuals. The assay was immunoSEQ multiplex PCR, and TCRdb's table has in-frame clones only and misses some. Here the sample spans 2 million to 3 million clones, approximately 93% being singletons. Sample: naive CD4+ T cells from PBMCs. Subset described: CD45RA+ positively selected. The receptors originated from a man aged 18-30 years in good health. Some clones in this sample may be carry-over from other donors' samples.

V is TRBV7-6 and J is TRBJ1-2; D ambiguous. Trimming left V 2 bases short and J 8 bases short, with 15 bases between. Germline lookup yields CDR1 SGHVS and CDR2 FNYEAQ. This CDR3 contains 14 residues. The CDR3 here is CASSLTTGGLGYTF. Here the CDR3 DNA reads TGTGCCAGCAGCTTAACAACGGGAGGCTTGGGCTACACCTTC.

V is TRBV10-3 and J is TRBJ1-5, with D perhaps matching TRBD1 (5 bases). CDR1 and CDR2 (germline): ENHRY, SYGVKD. CDR3 size: 13 residues. V was pared by 11 bases and J by 4 bases, with 15 bases between. This chain's CDR3 is CAASRDGNQPQHF. CDR3 sequence (DNA): TGTGCCGCAAGCCGGGACGGGAATCAGCCCCAGCATTTT.

The chain employs TRBV9 and TRBJ2-3; D is ambiguous. Germline V gene sequence: CDR1 SGDLS, CDR2 YYNGEE. This CDR3 is built from 15 residues. Trimming left V 0 bases short and J 1 base short, with 9 bases between. Here the CDR3 reads CASSVGLIRTDTQYF. CDR3 nucleotides: TGTGCCAGCAGCGTAGGACTCATCCGCACAGATACGCAGTATTTT. The full variable domain, its missing parts supplied by reference TRBV9 and TRBJ2-3, is DSGVTQTPKHLITATGQRVTLRCSPRSGDLSVYWYQQSLDQGLQFLIQYYNGEERAKGNILERFSAQQFPDLHSELNLSSLELGDSALYFCASSVGLIRTDTQYFGPGTRLTVL.

This chain connects TRBV30 to TRBJ1-1, with D maybe TRBD1 (5 bases). V dropped 7 bases and J dropped 0 bases, with 12 bases sitting between them. The CDR3 runs 13 residues. The germline V gene has CDR1 GTSNPN and CDR2 SVGIG (reference sequence). CDR3 sequence (DNA): TGTGCCTTCAGGGCGGGGATGAACACTGAAGCTTTCTTT. Its translation: CAFRAGMNTEAFF.

With respect to this clone: Other nucleotide sequences from this sample produce the same CDR3. V is TRBV10-3 and J is TRBJ2-3, with unresolved D. This CDR3 region has 11 residues. The germline V gene encodes CDR1 ENHRY and CDR2 SYGVKD. V gave up 3 bases and J gave up 5 bases, with 3 bases separating them. CDR3 sequence: CAISDRDTQYF. CDR3 sequence (DNA): TGTGCCATCAGTGATAGAGATACGCAGTATTTT.

V and J are TRBV4-1 and TRBJ2-2; D remains ambiguous. Germline CDR1 reads MGHRA; CDR2 reads YSYEKL. The CDR3 covers 16 residues. With 4 bases removed from V and 5 bases from J, the gap between germline ends came to 17 bases. The CDR3 DNA follows: TGCGCCAGCAGCCCCCCGGTGGGGTGGAAGACCGGGGAGCTGTTTTTT. Protein sequence: CASSPPVGWKTGELFF.

This clone has a single count. The chain recombines TRBV18 with TRBJ2-1; D remains ambiguous. Germline assignment: CDR1 KGHSH and CDR2 LQKENI. This CDR3 is built from 15 residues. Trimming stripped 6 bases from V and 5 bases from J, with 17 bases between. The CDR3 spells CASSPLTGRDNEQFF. Written as DNA, the CDR3 is TGTGCCAGCTCCCCCTTGACGGGCCGGGACAATGAGCAGTTCTTC.

The chain couples TRBV4-1 to TRBJ2-5; D not certain. Trimming took 5 bases from V and 4 from J, leaving 8 bases between them. The CDR3 extends over 12 amino acids. Germline lookup yields CDR1 MGHRA and CDR2 YSYEKL. As DNA, the CDR3 is TGCGCCAGCAGCGGGGTCGGAGAGACCCAGTACTTC. Protein product: CASSGVGETQYF.

V and J are TRBV9 and TRBJ2-1, with 9 bases identical to TRBD1. Germline V gene data show CDR1 as SGDLS and CDR2 as YYNGEE. The trim removed 0 bases at V and 5 bases at J, leaving 3 bases unmatched. The CDR3 is 15 residues long. The CDR3 sequence is CASSVGGTGNNEQFF. The CDR3 DNA sequence: TGTGCCAGCAGCGTAGGAGGGACAGGGAACAATGAGCAGTTCTTC.

This sequence joins TRBV21-1 and TRBJ2-7. TRBV21-1 is a pseudogene locus. CDR3 length: 15 amino acids. CDR3: CASSNGTERYYEQYF. The CDR3, as DNA: TGTGCCAGCAGCAACGGGACGGAGCGTTACTACGAGCAGTACTTC.

This chain uses TRBV7-9 with TRBJ2-1; no firm D call. Trimming cost V 2 bases and J 12 bases, with 11 bases left between them. CDR1 is SEHNR, CDR2 FQNEAQ, per germline (reference sequence). The CDR3 is 12 amino acids. CDR3 sequence: CASSLITNSQFF. The CDR3 region has the DNA TGTGCCAGCAGCTTAATAACTAACTCGCAGTTCTTC.

The chain is built from TRBV7-9 and TRBJ2-3, with 9 bases fitting TRBD2. V lost 0 bases, J lost 2 bases, and 6 bases stayed unmatched. CDR1 is SEHNR and CDR2 is FQNEAQ in the germline V gene (reference sequence). The CDR3 length is 17 residues. The CDR3 DNA follows: TGTGCCAGCAGCTTAGCGCAGAGCGGGAGGTACACAGATACGCAGTATTTT. The encoded protein is CASSLAQSGRYTDTQYF.

Concerning this clone itself: The junction departs from germline at one end; a sequencing error may be responsible. V is TRBV19 and J is TRBJ1-5, with D tentatively TRBD1 (5 bases). Germline V gene sequence: CDR1 LNHDA, CDR2 SQIVND (reference sequence). The CDR3 length is 14 residues. The CDR3 DNA reads as TGTGCCGGTAGGACCGAGGGGAGCAATCAGCCCCAGCATTTT. Its protein product is CAGRTEGSNQPQHF.

The chain has TRBV9 and TRBJ2-5; D call uncertain. The CDR3 extends over 15 amino acids. Trimming left V 4 bases short and J 4 bases short, with 17 bases between. Germline CDR1 reads SGDLS; CDR2 reads YYNGEE. CDR3 sequence reads: CASSPPGGSSETQYF. CDR3 DNA: TGTGCCAGCAGCCCTCCAGGCGGATCCTCAGAGACCCAGTACTTC.

This chain links TRBV6-1 with TRBJ1-1, with D tentatively TRBD1 (6 bases). This CDR3 comprises 12 residues. Germline V gene sequence: CDR1 MNHNS, CDR2 SASEGT. Trimming took off 3 bases at V and 11 bases at J, with 13 bases between the two ends. CDR3 region: CASSELEGGAFF. In nucleotides, the CDR3 is TGTGCCAGCAGTGAGCTCGAGGGGGGCGCTTTCTTT.

This sequence joins TRBV5-8 and TRBJ1-4; 7 positions agree with TRBD1. With V trimmed by 1 base and J by 10 bases, 4 bases remained unmatched. The CDR3 extends over 13 amino acids. Per the germline V gene, CDR1 is SGHTS and CDR2 is YDEGEE. CDR3 in DNA: TGTGCCAGCAGCTTGAACAGGGGAACAAAACTGTTTTTT. It is translated as CASSLNRGTKLFF.

The V call is TRBV6-5, the J call TRBJ1-1; 7 bases line up with TRBD1. The germline V gene has CDR1 MNHEY and CDR2 SVGAGI. V shed 0 bases, J shed 0 bases, and the junction held 4 bases outside the gene matches. The CDR3 covers 16 residues. DNA of the CDR3: TGTGCCAGCAGTTACTCCCCACAGGGGATGAACACTGAAGCTTTCTTT. Amino acid sequence: CASSYSPQGMNTEAFF.

The rearrangement uses TRBV5-4 and TRBJ1-3; D is uncertain. The germline V gene has CDR1 SGHNT and CDR2 YYREEE (reference sequence). Trimming pared 2 bases from V and 4 bases from J, leaving 13 bases between. The length of the CDR3 is 15 residues. CDR3 DNA sequence: TGTGCCAGCAGCTTCTCCGGCCCCAGCGGAAACACCATATATTTT. This encodes CASSFSGPSGNTIYF.

The V call is TRBV11-1, the J call TRBJ1-2; 9 bases line up with TRBD1. Germline V CDR1 and CDR2: SGHAT, FQDESV (reference sequence). The CDR3 runs to 16 residues. Germline trimming cut 5 bases from V and 8 bases from J; bases unmatched to any gene: 15. The CDR3, as DNA: TGTGCCAGCAGCGCCTCCGGGACAGGGAGAGCTGGAGGCTACACCTTC. Protein sequence: CASSASGTGRAGGYTF.

J is TRBJ1-5 and V is TRBV28; D remains ambiguous. Trimming removed 4 bases from V and 11 bases from J, with 15 bases in between. The CDR3 length is 13 residues. Per the germline V gene, CDR1 is MDHEN and CDR2 is SYDVKM. The chain's CDR3 is CASSSSPRTSQHF. The CDR3 DNA reads TGTGCCAGCAGTTCTTCCCCCCGGACGTCCCAGCATTTT. Supplemented by reference TRBV28 and TRBJ1-5, the full variable domain reads DVKVTQSSRYLVKRTGEKVFLECVQDMDHENMFWYRQDPGLGLRLIYFSYDVKMKEKGDIPEGYSVSREKKERFSLILESASTNQTSMYLCASSSSPRTSQHFGDGTRLSIL.